This T cell receptor (beta chain) was identified during a study of T-cell reconstitution after alpha-beta-depleted transplantation in children (dated by TCRdb to the mid-2010s). Regarding the complete study: Using TCR repertoire profiling, the study followed T-cell immune reconstitution in a quantitative way in children after TCRalphabeta/CD19-depleted allogeneic hematopoietic cell transplantation. On the study overall, not on this receptor specifically: The frequencies of hyperexpanded clones fell over the following months, and after one year, T-cell counts and TCRbeta diversity were mostly attributed to newly produced T cells. Apparently early alphabetaT-cell count recovery about two months after transplant reportedly relied on only several hundred rapidly expanded clones derived from non-depleted graft cells. The high TCRbeta diversity at day 60 in some patients was ascribed to recipient T cells and intrathymic progenitors that had survived conditioning.

The library relied on PCR. The sample was run on an Illumina HiSeq 2500. To normalize quantification of the TCRbeta repertoire, the TCR libraries were built with molecular barcoding that relied on unique molecular identifiers. TCRdb took the public reads, trimmed them with fastp at Q25, ran MiXCR for clone calling and kept in-frame beta chains. Duplicate CDR3 protein sequences are folded into a single record with the most common DNA and genes. The sample data list 330,000 or so distinct CDR3 sequences, and roughly 8.2% of these were observed just once. In total, the top ten clones hold 8.5% to 9.5% of the sample. Of note for this clonotype: Its antigen remains unidentified. Base quality data are lacking; no much larger clone is found one base away.

The germline V gene encodes CDR1 SGHTA and CDR2 FQGTGA. Reading from cysteine to phenylalanine, the CDR3 counts 14 amino acids. This entry keeps only the CDR3 DNA: 42 bases, framed from base 1. Unmatched junction bases come to 5, with V trimmed by 4 bases and J by 4 bases. The treatment or condition label, read with the paper, signifies: allogeneic hematopoietic cell transplantation with graft depleted of TCRalphabeta T cells and CD19 B cells. The children who served as transplant recipients had been given grafts of TCRalphabeta/CD19-depleted allogeneic hematopoietic cells. Rearrangement joined TRBV7-3 to TRBJ2-3; 7 middle bases align to TRBD2. Material: peripheral blood, obtained 360 days after TCRalphabeta/CD19-depleted stem cell transplant. This sequence originates from a female patient aged 2-15 years who had a stem cell transplant for Fanconi anemia, so the T cells may come from the graft donor. For the CDR3, the sequence is CASSSGGSADTQYF. The sequenced DNA: TGTGCCAGCAGCTCGGGCGGGAGCGCAGATACGCAGTATTTT.